The next 9 T cell receptor beta chains were all read from a single sample in a study of OX40 agonist ivuxolimab in advanced cancers. The protocol was immunoSEQ multiplex PCR, while the TCRdb copy is restricted to in-frame clones and leaves out a portion. The sample lists approximately 50,000 clones; roughly 83% were seen once. The specimen comprised CD4+ or CD8+ T cells sorted from blood, sampled in a trial of the OX40 agonist ivuxolimab. The receptor source for this set is an adult with an advanced solid tumor such as melanoma, head and neck, liver or kidney cancer.

This clone was found a few times. The chain couples TRBV5-4 to TRBJ2-3, with D possibly TRBD2 on 5 matching bases. Germline assignment: CDR1 SGHNT and CDR2 YYREEE (reference sequence). V was trimmed by 7 bases and J by 0 bases, leaving 21 bases between them. There are 17 residues in the CDR3. DNA of the CDR3: TGTGCCAGCGGAGTTGTTGGGCGGACTCCTAGCACAGATACGCAGTATTTT. Its protein is CASGVVGRTPSTDTQYF.

The rearrangement joins TRBV4-2 to TRBJ2-3; no firm D call. The CDR3 totals 17 residues. The V end was cut by 0 bases, the J end by 0 bases, with 13 bases between. Germline V CDR1 and CDR2: LGHNA, YNFKEQ. CDR3 residues: CASSQDPSPPSTDTQYF. The CDR3 coding sequence is TGTGCCAGCAGCCAAGACCCTTCACCCCCTAGCACAGATACGCAGTATTTT.

J is TRBJ1-2 and V is TRBV7-2; D is unclear. The germline CDR1 and CDR2 sequences are SGHTA and FQGNSA. CDR3 size: 13 residues. V lost 5 bases, J lost 4 bases, and 11 bases lay in between. The CDR3 loop is CASSVSYSYGYTF. CDR3 nucleotides: TGTGCCAGCAGCGTATCGTACAGCTATGGCTACACCTTC.

V and J are TRBV19 and TRBJ1-4; D is undetermined. With 2 bases removed from V and 5 bases from J, the gap between germline ends came to 18 bases. The CDR3 totals 17 residues. CDR1 and CDR2 (germline): LNHDA, SQIVND (reference sequence). The CDR3 nucleotides are TGTGCCAGTAGTATAATCACCGCCGGCCTGCCGAATGAAAAACTGTTTTTT. It yields the protein CASSIITAGLPNEKLFF.

This clone was recorded a few times. The rearrangement joins TRBV7-9 to TRBJ1-1; tentatively, D is TRBD1 (5 bases). Germline V gene lookup returns CDR1 SEHNR and CDR2 FQNEAQ (reference sequence). This CDR3 has 15 amino acids. Trimming took 1 base from V and 4 from J, leaving 13 bases between them. Here the CDR3 DNA reads TGTGCCAGCAGCTTAGATGCTCAGGGTCCCACTGAAGCTTTCTTT. Translating gives CASSLDAQGPTEAFF.

CDR3 in amino acids: CASSSGTGPGSPLHF. The DNA of the CDR3 is TGTGCCAGTAGTAGCGGGACAGGGCCGGGTTCACCCCTCCACTTT. The genes are TRBV19 and TRBJ1-6, with 9 bases lining up with TRBD1. V lost 4 bases to trimming and J lost 9 bases; unmatched junction nucleotides: 7. Germline values: CDR1 LNHDA, CDR2 SQIVND (reference sequence). The CDR3 has 15 residues.

This clone was seen only once. The DNA of the CDR3 is TGCGCCAGCAACGGGAAGTCAGAGACCCAGTACTTC. Protein sequence: CASNGKSETQYF. The chain is built from TRBV10-1 and TRBJ2-5; possibly TRBD2 for D (5 bases). The germline gives CDR1 WNHNN, CDR2 SYGVQD (reference sequence). V was cut by 7 bases and J by 4 bases, with 10 bases left in between. This CDR3 comprises 12 residues.

The chain uses TRBV5-1 and TRBJ2-2; 8 bases are shared with TRBD1. The V gene's germline CDR1 is SGHRS and CDR2 YFSETQ. V dropped 6 bases and J dropped 3; count of bases not matched to a gene: 10. CDR3 size: 16 residues. DNA of the CDR3: TGCGCCAGCAACAGGGTTTTGACAGGGGACACCGGGGAGCTGTTTTTT. Translation: CASNRVLTGDTGELFF.

V and J are TRBV6-1 and TRBJ2-1; D not resolved. This CDR3 has 12 residues. V was cut by 4 bases and J by 5 bases, with 6 bases left in between. Germline lookup yields CDR1 MNHNS and CDR2 SASEGT. CDR3 coding DNA: TGTGCCAGCAGTGTAGCCAACAATGAGCAGTTCTTC. Translating it yields CASSVANNEQFF.